The 9 T cell receptor beta chains below were found in one sample sequenced in a study of blood T cell repertoires in COVID-19. The table came from immunoSEQ multiplex PCR; TCRdb's copy has only in-frame clones and leaves some out. Of roughly 170,000 clones listed, 83% were seen once; the top ten hold under 4.5%. Input material: PBMCs or T cells enriched from blood (not recorded which). These receptors were taken from a woman in her fifties or sixties who had recovered from COVID-19.

The genes are TRBV7-9 and TRBJ2-1; 11 positions agree with TRBD2. Germline CDR1 and CDR2: SEHNR and FQNEAQ (reference sequence). The length of the CDR3 is 15 residues. J lost 12 bases, V lost 3 bases, and 10 bases had no gene match. The CDR3 reads CASSFRLAGSEGQFF. CDR3 in DNA: TGTGCCAGCAGCTTTAGACTAGCGGGGTCCGAGGGGCAGTTCTTC.

This clone was counted only a few times. The chain recombines TRBV18 with TRBJ1-2, with TRBD1 as a possible D gene (5 bases). There are 16 residues in the CDR3. Trimming took off 3 bases at V and 4 bases at J, with 18 bases between the two ends. The germline CDR1 and CDR2 sequences are KGHSH and LQKENI. CDR3 region: CASSPPGRVYGYGYTF. CDR3 DNA: TGTGCCAGCTCACCCCCAGGGAGGGTCTACGGCTATGGCTACACCTTC.

The chain recombines TRBV6-2 or TRBV6-3 with TRBJ1-5; a weak D match, TRBD1 (5 bases). Germline V gives CDR1 MNHEY, CDR2 SVGEGT. Trimming pared 4 bases from V and 2 bases from J, leaving 21 bases between. This CDR3 has 18 residues. CDR3 nucleotide sequence: TGTGCCAGCAGTTCCATAACAAGGGGTGGGATACGCAATCAGCCCCAGCATTTT. Amino acid sequence: CASSSITRGGIRNQPQHF.

The chain uses TRBV7-2 and TRBJ2-3, with TRBD1 matching 9 bases. The germline CDR1 and CDR2 sequences are SGHTA and FQGNSA. The J segment lost 6 bases and the V segment lost 5 bases, leaving 12 bases of the junction unmatched. CDR3 length: 16 amino acids. CDR3 amino acids: CASSPSPGQGMDTQYF. The CDR3 DNA reads TGTGCCAGCAGCCCCTCGCCGGGACAGGGAATGGATACGCAGTATTTT.

The CDR3 protein is CASRLAGGSPTQYF. The CDR3 DNA sequence: TGTGCCAGTAGGCTAGCGGGAGGCTCCCCTACCCAGTACTTC. V usage is TRBV19 and J usage is TRBJ2-5; TRBD2 agrees at 11 bases. J was trimmed by 8 bases and V by 6 bases; bases with no gene match: 8. The CDR3 is made up of 14 amino acids. Looked up from germline, CDR1 is LNHDA and CDR2 is SQIVND (reference sequence).

The chain couples TRBV2 to TRBJ2-2, with 8 bases that match TRBD1. Germline V CDR1 and CDR2: SNHLY, FYNNEI. The CDR3 consists of 16 residues. V dropped 7 bases and J dropped 6; count of bases not matched to a gene: 13. The CDR3: CASNRPSGGRAGELFF. In DNA form, the CDR3 reads TGTGCCAGCAATCGGCCGTCAGGGGGCCGGGCCGGGGAGCTGTTTTTT.

In this sample, this clone turned up a few times. The gene calls are TRBV7-9 and TRBJ1-1; D gene uncertain. The CDR3 is 14 residues long. Per the germline V gene, CDR1 is SEHNR and CDR2 is FQNEAQ (reference sequence). V dropped 5 bases and J dropped 1 base, with 11 bases sitting between them. CDR3 residues: CASSGPTTNTEAFF. In nucleotides, the CDR3 is TGTGCCAGCAGCGGTCCGACTACGAACACTGAAGCTTTCTTT.

Only one count was recorded for this clone. The chain links TRBV15 to TRBJ2-1, with 13 nucleotides matching TRBD2. Trimming at V came to 7 bases and at J to 6 bases, leaving 6 bases not matched to a gene. The CDR3 runs to 15 residues. Germline assignment: CDR1 LNHNV and CDR2 YYDKDF (reference sequence). CDR3 in DNA: TGTGCCACCAATCCCGGGACTAGCGGGATCAATGAGCAGTTCTTC. Its protein product is CATNPGTSGINEQFF.

This sequence joins TRBV5-1 and TRBJ1-2, with TRBD1 matching 7 bases. The CDR3 consists of 15 residues. J was trimmed by 8 bases and V by 0 bases; bases with no gene match: 10. Germline values: CDR1 SGHRS, CDR2 YFSETQ. The DNA for the CDR3 is TGCGCCAGCAGCTTGGCCAGACAGGGTATGGGGGGCTACACCTTC. This codes for CASSLARQGMGGYTF.